This T cell receptor (beta chain) stems from a study of PD-1 blockade in classical Hodgkin lymphoma. Study-wide results and caveats: By C4D1, CD4+ diversity increased significantly, especially in complete responders. It was reported that newly diagnosed patients had less baseline TCR diversity than healthy donors. Complete responders' diversity at baseline resembled that of newly diagnosed patients.

Profiling relied on immunoSEQ multiplex PCR, and the TCRdb table lists in-frame clones only, not all of them. The sample contains approximately 150,000 clones, just under 80% of which appear only once. Brentuximab vedotin exposure varied among the patients, all of whom had relapsed after autologous stem cell transplantation. The CDR3 consists of 12 residues. Trimming removed 2 bases at V and 4 bases at J, with 4 bases between. Germline assignment: CDR1 SGHTS and CDR2 YDEGEE. This clone was observed a few times. Its antigen is not known. The J gene is TRBJ1-3, the V gene TRBV5-8; D unclear. The sequence derives from a human donor with classical Hodgkin lymphoma. This specimen consisted of peripheral blood mononuclear cells (PBMCs), obtained before the second cycle of nivolumab. This chain's CDR3 is CASSLRGNTIYF. CDR3 nucleotide sequence: TGTGCCAGCAGCTTAAGGGGAAACACCATATATTTT.